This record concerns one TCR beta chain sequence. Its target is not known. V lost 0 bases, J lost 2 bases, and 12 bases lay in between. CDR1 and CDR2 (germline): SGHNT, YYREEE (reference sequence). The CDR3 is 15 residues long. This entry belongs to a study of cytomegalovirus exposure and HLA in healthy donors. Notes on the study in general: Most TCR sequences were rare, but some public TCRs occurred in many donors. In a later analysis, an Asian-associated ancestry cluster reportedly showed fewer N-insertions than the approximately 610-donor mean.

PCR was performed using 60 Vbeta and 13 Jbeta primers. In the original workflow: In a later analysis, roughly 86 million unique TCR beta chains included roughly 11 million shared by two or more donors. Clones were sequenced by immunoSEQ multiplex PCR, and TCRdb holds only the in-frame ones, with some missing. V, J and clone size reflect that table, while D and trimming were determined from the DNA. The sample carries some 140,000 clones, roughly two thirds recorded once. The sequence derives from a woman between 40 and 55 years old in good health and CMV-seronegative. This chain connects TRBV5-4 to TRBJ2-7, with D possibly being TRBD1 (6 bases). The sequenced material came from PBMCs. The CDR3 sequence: CASSLGDGQTYEQYF. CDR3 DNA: TGTGCCAGCAGCTTGGGGGATGGACAGACCTACGAGCAGTACTTC.